The table lists the clone carrying this TCR beta chain with a count of one. The entry originates in a study of cytomegalovirus exposure and HLA in healthy donors. CDR1 is GTSNPN and CDR2 is SVGIG in the germline V gene (reference sequence). The V end lost 1 base, the J end lost 4 bases, and 23 bases lay between the germline ends. The CDR3 is 17 residues long. With 60 Vbeta and 13 Jbeta primers, the PCR was carried out. Libraries were prepared by immunoSEQ multiplex PCR; TCRdb keeps only in-frame clonotypes and omits some of them. The sample holds around 120,000 clones, about 80% seen once. This TCR was sampled from a man under 40 in good health and CMV-seronegative. Sequencing was done on a sample of PBMCs. This chain links TRBV30 with TRBJ2-7; weak D call: TRBD1 (5 bases). The CDR3 DNA is TGTGCCTGGAGTGATACCAGGGTAACCCCGACCGGGTACGAGCAGTACTTC. Translated, it gives CAWSDTRVTPTGYEQYF.